This record concerns one T cell receptor beta chain sequence. The source of the sample is a study of blood T cell repertoires in COVID-19. Study context: The origin of the acute and convalescent COVID-19 samples was the United States, Italy and Spain.

Per germline, CDR1 LNHNV and CDR2 YYDKDF (reference sequence). The CDR3 runs 17 residues. Losses at the gene ends were 0 bases for V and 6 bases for J; bases not matched to a gene: 10. Per the original data handling: The assay estimated nucleated cells by amplifying reference gene primers. Profiling relied on immunoSEQ multiplex PCR, and the TCRdb table lists in-frame clones only, not all of them. The DNA was the basis for D and trimming; V, J and clone size are from that table. The table has around 200,000 clones, about nine tenths seen once. What was sequenced was peripheral blood. This sequence originates from a woman aged 60-75 years with COVID-19, enrolled during active disease. This chain joins TRBV15 and TRBJ1-4; 7 bases match TRBD1. CDR3: CATSRDRGTVVDEKLFF. In nucleotides, the CDR3 is TGTGCCACCAGCAGAGATCGTGGGACAGTGGTGGATGAAAAACTGTTTTTT.